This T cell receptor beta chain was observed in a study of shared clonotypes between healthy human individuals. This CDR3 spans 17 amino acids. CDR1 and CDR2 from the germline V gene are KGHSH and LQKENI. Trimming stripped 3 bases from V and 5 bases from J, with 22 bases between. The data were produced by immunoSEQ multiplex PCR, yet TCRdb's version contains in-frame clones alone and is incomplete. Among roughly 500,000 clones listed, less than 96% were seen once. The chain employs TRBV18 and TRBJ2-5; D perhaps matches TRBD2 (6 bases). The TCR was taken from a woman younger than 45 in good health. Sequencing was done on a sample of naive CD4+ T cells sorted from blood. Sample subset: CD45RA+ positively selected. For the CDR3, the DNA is TGTGCCAGCTCACCCCAGGGCGGGACCCTTCGGGGGGAGACCCAGTACTTC. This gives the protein CASSPQGGTLRGETQYF. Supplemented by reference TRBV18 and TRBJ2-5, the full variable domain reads NAGVMQNPRHLVRRRGQEARLRCSPMKGHSHVYWYRQLPEEGLKFMVYLQKENIIDESGMPKERFSAEFPKEGPSILRIQQVVRGDSAAYFCASSPQGGTLRGETQYFGPGTRLLVL.